These T cell receptor beta chains were read from a single sample in a study of T cells after yellow fever vaccination. TCRdb called the 5' RACE reads again in MiXCR, with one record for every CDR3 protein. The sample holds 400,000 or so distinct CDR3 sequences; around 20% are singletons and the top ten take over 15%. The source was PBMCs, collected before the yellow fever booster vaccination. The receptors derive from a man younger than 30 who received the YFV17D yellow fever vaccine. Each CDR3 is given with its conserved first and last residue. Fields, in order: J gene, clone size, V gene, D gene, CDR3 DNA, CDR3 protein. D genes are given only for firm matches. Expanded clones are given a class, and other clones once, few, many or no size at all.

TRBJ2-3 few TRBV3-1 TRBD2 TGTGCCAGCAGCCAAGAATCGAGGCGGGAGACGCAGTATTTT CASSQESRRETQYF
TRBJ1-2 few TRBV13 . TGTGCCAGCATCCTCCGGGAGGGGATGTATGGCTACACCTTC CASILREGMYGYTF
TRBJ1-2 . TRBV4-3 . TGCGCCAGCAGCCAAGGGGGCAGGGCAATTGGCTACACCTTC CASSQGGRAIGYTF
TRBJ2-6 . TRBV5-1 . TGCGCCAGCAGCTTGGTCACAGGGAGTGGGGCCAACGTCCTGACTTTC CASSLVTGSGANVLTF
TRBJ1-5 few TRBV4-1 . TGCGCCAGCAGCCAAGTTCGTGGACGGACATCTCATAGCAATCAGCCCCAGCATTTT CASSQVRGRTSHSNQPQHF
TRBJ2-5 . TRBV6-5 TRBD1 TGTGCCAGCAGTTATGGGGAGACAGGGCAGCACGAGACCCAGTACTTC CASSYGETGQHETQYF
TRBJ1-5 few TRBV5-1 . TGCGCCAGCAGCTTGGGTATCGGGGGGTACAATCAGCCCCAGCATTTT CASSLGIGGYNQPQHF
TRBJ1-5 . TRBV12-3/TRBV12-4 . TGTGCCAGCAGTCCTTCGCGTCAGCCCCAGCATTTT CASSPSRQPQHF
TRBJ2-2 . TRBV4-3 . TGCGCCAGCAGCCCTGAGAGACCAGGGGCTACGAACACCGGGGAGCTGTTTTTT CASSPERPGATNTGELFF
TRBJ1-1 . TRBV29-1 TRBD1 TGCAGCGTCCCGGGACAGGGTTCCACAGCGGAGGCTTTCTTT CSVPGQGSTAEAFF
TRBJ1-1 . TRBV5-1 TRBD1 TGCGCCAGCAGCTTGCCGGACAGGGACACTGAAGCTTTCTTT CASSLPDRDTEAFF
TRBJ2-5 . TRBV5-1 . TGCGCCAGCAGCTTGGCTTCAGAGGAGACCCAGTACTTC CASSLASEETQYF
TRBJ2-1 few TRBV24-1 . TGTGCCACCAGTGATTTTCTAGCGAGGGCCTACAATGAGCAGTTCTTC CATSDFLARAYNEQFF
TRBJ1-2 many TRBV12-3/TRBV12-4 . TGTGCCAGCAGCCATGACCGTGACTATGGCTACACCTTC CASSHDRDYGYTF